The entry below gives a single TCR beta chain sequence along with its context. Its antigen is unidentified. With UMI labels, 5' RACE was used to prepare the TRB cDNA libraries. TCRdb reprocessed the 5' RACE reads and reports one entry per CDR3 protein, with no DNA. Recorded for this sample: some 130,000 distinct CDR3 sequences. The data derive from a study of CXCR3-negative and CXCR3-positive naive CD8 T cells. Overall study findings and caveats: Unlike memory cells, which differed, naive CXCR3-negative and CXCR3-positive cells had similar TRBV-TRBJ usage. Naive subsets were similarly diverse, while memory CD8+ repertoires were much less diverse. Greater hydrophobicity was found in TRB CDR3s of CXCR3-positive naive cells than of CXCR3-negative naive cells.

The receptor was isolated from a human donor in good health. Some clones in this sample may be carry-over from other donors' samples. Sequenced: naive CXCR3- CD8+ T cells from blood. The subset here: CD45RO-CCR7+CD27+CD95- naive CD8+ T cells lacking CXCR3 (TNR3-).

The CDR3: CRSQGSRNSPLHF. The chain links TRBV29-1 to TRBJ1-6; TCRdb's D gene call, TRBD1, goes unchecked for lack of DNA. Germline-derived CDR1 and CDR2 are SQVTM and ANQGSEA. The CDR3 has 13 residues.